These T cell receptor beta chains were read from a single sample in a study of blood T cell repertoires in COVID-19. Repertoires were generated with immunoSEQ multiplex PCR, while TCRdb's copy carries only in-frame clones and drops some. The sample has more than 85,000 clones; roughly 80% are singletons. Sequenced: peripheral blood. All receptors come from a woman aged 70-85 years with acute or convalescent COVID-19. Both conserved end residues are trimmed from each CDR3. Each record gives: J gene, V gene, CDR3 protein.

TRBJ2-3,TRBV28,ASSYGLAGPMDTQY
TRBJ2-5,TRBV6-1,ASSEMGGRASETQY
TRBJ1-1,TRBV30,AWSSTGNTEAF
TRBJ2-7,TRBV6-2/TRBV6-3,ASSYSILAQTYEQY
TRBJ1-1,TRBV30,AWSGSGAPGTEAF
TRBJ1-1,TRBV4-3,ASSRKMTWRGLNTEAF
TRBJ1-5,TRBV7-2,ASSLVPTERGQPQH
TRBJ1-2,TRBV5-1,ASSLATHYGYT
TRBJ1-1,TRBV9,ASSATGMNTEAF
TRBJ2-7,TRBV28,ASSLSGISYEQY
TRBJ1-6,TRBV7-2,ASSLAGRVTSPLH
TRBJ2-2,TRBV27,ASSFHISGELF
TRBJ1-2,TRBV4-3,ASSQVSRSGYT
TRBJ2-7,TRBV5-6,ASSSLLGGDEQY
TRBJ2-6,TRBV27,ASAPGGANVLT
TRBJ2-5,TRBV2,ASSEAGLTGAVGTQY
TRBJ1-4,TRBV23-1,ASSQLTGRYEKLF
TRBJ1-2,TRBV27,ASSLGQGGGYT
TRBJ1-2,TRBV15,ATSREDRIYGYT
TRBJ2-1,TRBV5-6,ASSPGHLRNEQF
TRBJ2-1,TRBV19,ATSQGADNEQF
TRBJ1-2,TRBV4-1,ASSSRTFRDRVWGYT
TRBJ1-1,TRBV4-1,ASSQGGDGGEAF
TRBJ2-5,TRBV19,ASSPGTSGRAKTQY
TRBJ2-1,TRBV19,ASSMLSAGGGEQF
TRBJ2-7,TRBV14,ASSLDSYEQY
TRBJ2-2,TRBV14,ASSQLENTGELF
TRBJ2-7,TRBV7-8,ASSLVLTFSYEQY